This section outlines one TCR beta chain sequence together with its context. The antigen is not known. TCRdb re-called the 5' RACE reads, yielding one record per CDR3 amino acid sequence without DNA. The sample shows roughly 450,000 distinct CDR3 sequences, and about 1.5% sits with its ten largest clones. This specimen comes from a study of T cells expressing NK-cell markers. Study as a whole: Sorted CD3+CD56+NKG2C+, CD3+CD56+NKG2C- and CD3+CD56-NKG2C+ T-cell subsets were beta-chain profiled.

Findings of the study overall: Uncertainty persisted over the HCMV specificity of expanded NKG2C+ T cell clones.

This CDR3 is 15 amino acids long. The specimen was blood T cells: a sorted CD56 or NKG2C T cell subset, CD4+ or CD8+ T cells, or bulk PBMC T cells (not recorded which). The V and J genes are TRBV12-3 or TRBV12-4 and TRBJ2-1. The receptor was derived from a woman between 50 and 59 years old in good health. This CDR3 reads CASSLAPHHYNEQFF.